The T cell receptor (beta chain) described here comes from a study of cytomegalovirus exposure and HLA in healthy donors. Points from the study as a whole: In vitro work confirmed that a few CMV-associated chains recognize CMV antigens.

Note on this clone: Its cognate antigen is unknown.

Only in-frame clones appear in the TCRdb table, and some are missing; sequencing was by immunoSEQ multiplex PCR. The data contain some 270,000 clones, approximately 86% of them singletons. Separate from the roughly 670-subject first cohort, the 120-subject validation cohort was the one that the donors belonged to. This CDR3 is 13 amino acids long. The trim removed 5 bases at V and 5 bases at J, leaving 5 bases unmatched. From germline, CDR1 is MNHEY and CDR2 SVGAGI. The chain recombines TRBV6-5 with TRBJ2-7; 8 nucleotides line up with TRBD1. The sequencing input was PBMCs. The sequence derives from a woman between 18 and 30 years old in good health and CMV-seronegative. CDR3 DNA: TGTGCCAGCAGTGGACAGGGTCTGAACGAGCAGTACTTC. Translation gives CASSGQGLNEQYF.